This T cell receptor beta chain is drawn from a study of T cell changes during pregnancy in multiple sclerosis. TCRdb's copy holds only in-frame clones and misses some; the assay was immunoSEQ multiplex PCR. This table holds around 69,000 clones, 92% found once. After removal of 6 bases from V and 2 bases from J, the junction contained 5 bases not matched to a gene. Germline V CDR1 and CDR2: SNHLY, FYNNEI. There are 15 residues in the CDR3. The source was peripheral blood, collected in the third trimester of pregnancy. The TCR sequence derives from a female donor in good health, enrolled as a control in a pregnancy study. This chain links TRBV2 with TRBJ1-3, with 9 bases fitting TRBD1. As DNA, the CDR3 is TGTGCCAGCAGCGTAGGACAGGGGACTGGAAACACCATATATTTT. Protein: CASSVGQGTGNTIYF. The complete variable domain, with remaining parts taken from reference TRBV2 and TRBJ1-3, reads EPEVTQTPSHQVTQMGQEVILRCVPISNHLYFYWYRQILGQKVEFLVSFYNNEISEKSEIFDDQFSVERPDGSNFTLKIRSTKLEDSAMYFCASSVGQGTGNTIYFGEGSWLTVV.